These T cell receptor beta chains were read from a single sample in a study of T cells after yellow fever vaccination. TCRdb re-called the 5' RACE reads through MiXCR, storing one row per CDR3 protein. The sample includes hundreds of thousands of distinct CDR3 sequences, around 13% of them seen just once. The sample consisted of CD4+ T cells sorted from PBMCs, taken 15 days after the yellow fever booster vaccination. Receptors originate from a young man who received the YFV17D yellow fever vaccine. Each CDR3 is given with its conserved first and last residue. D genes are given only for firm matches. A row's size may be missing; if present it is once, few, many or a size class.

J: TRBJ2-5; V: TRBV11-2; size: many; D: .; CDR3: CASSSSPGSGETQYF
J: TRBJ1-1; V: TRBV19; size: few; D: .; CDR3: CATDRRRGVGTMNTEAFF
J: TRBJ1-6; V: TRBV10-3; size: .; D: .; CDR3: CAISKDVSYNSPLHF
J: TRBJ2-7; V: TRBV7-2; size: few; D: .; CDR3: CASSLLYRSYEQYF
J: TRBJ1-1; V: TRBV6-1; size: few; D: .; CDR3: CASSAVRGNTEAFF
J: TRBJ2-5; V: TRBV7-9; size: many; D: TRBD2; CDR3: CASSIGGGGGETQYF
J: TRBJ2-1; V: TRBV5-1; size: once; D: .; CDR3: CASSLAGSQSSYNEQFF
J: TRBJ1-2; V: TRBV25-1; size: .; D: .; CDR3: CASARNNGYTF
J: TRBJ1-2; V: TRBV11-2; size: .; D: .; CDR3: CASSPGTFLVYGYTF
J: TRBJ2-7; V: TRBV18; size: .; D: .; CDR3: CASSLPGVQYF
J: TRBJ2-2; V: TRBV9; size: .; D: .; CDR3: CASQNTGELFF
J: TRBJ2-5; V: TRBV6-2/TRBV6-3; size: .; D: TRBD2; CDR3: CASSYVASGGPYQETQYF
J: TRBJ2-7; V: TRBV2; size: many; D: .; CDR3: CASTLLAGQYF
J: TRBJ1-2; V: TRBV6-6; size: few; D: TRBD1; CDR3: CASSKITGQKNYGYTF
J: TRBJ1-6; V: TRBV2; size: few; D: .; CDR3: CASSRFSPLHF
J: TRBJ2-3; V: TRBV18; size: .; D: .; CDR3: CASSPPGDYTQYF
J: TRBJ1-3; V: TRBV12-3/TRBV12-4; size: .; D: .; CDR3: CASSLEENTIYF
J: TRBJ1-3; V: TRBV19; size: few; D: TRBD1; CDR3: CASSIMHWGTGDSTASGNTIYF
J: TRBJ1-2; V: TRBV6-1; size: .; D: .; CDR3: CASSERGSRQIAYGYTF